This T cell receptor beta chain appears in the sequencing data of a study of blood T cell repertoires in COVID-19. CDR1 and CDR2 from the germline V gene are SGHTA and FQGTGA. The V end was cut by 5 bases, the J end by 3 bases, with 17 bases between. The CDR3 covers 16 residues. Clones were sequenced by immunoSEQ multiplex PCR, and TCRdb holds only the in-frame ones, with some missing. This table has over 100,000 clones, more than 85% appearing once. The clonotype originates from a man between 60 and 70 years old with COVID-19, enrolled during active disease. V gene TRBV7-3 combines with J gene TRBJ2-1; possible D gene TRBD2, 5 bases. Sequenced input: peripheral blood. The CDR3 region is CASSPWGDTNYNEQFF. The CDR3 nucleotides read TGTGCCAGCAGCCCTTGGGGAGACACAAACTACAATGAGCAGTTCTTC. Full variable domain (missing parts from reference TRBV7-3 and TRBJ2-1): GAGVSQTPSNKVTEKGKYVELRCDPISGHTALYWYRQSLGQGPEFLIYFQGTGAADDSGLPNDRFFAVRPEGSVSTLKIQRTERGDSAVYLCASSPWGDTNYNEQFFGPGTRLTVL.